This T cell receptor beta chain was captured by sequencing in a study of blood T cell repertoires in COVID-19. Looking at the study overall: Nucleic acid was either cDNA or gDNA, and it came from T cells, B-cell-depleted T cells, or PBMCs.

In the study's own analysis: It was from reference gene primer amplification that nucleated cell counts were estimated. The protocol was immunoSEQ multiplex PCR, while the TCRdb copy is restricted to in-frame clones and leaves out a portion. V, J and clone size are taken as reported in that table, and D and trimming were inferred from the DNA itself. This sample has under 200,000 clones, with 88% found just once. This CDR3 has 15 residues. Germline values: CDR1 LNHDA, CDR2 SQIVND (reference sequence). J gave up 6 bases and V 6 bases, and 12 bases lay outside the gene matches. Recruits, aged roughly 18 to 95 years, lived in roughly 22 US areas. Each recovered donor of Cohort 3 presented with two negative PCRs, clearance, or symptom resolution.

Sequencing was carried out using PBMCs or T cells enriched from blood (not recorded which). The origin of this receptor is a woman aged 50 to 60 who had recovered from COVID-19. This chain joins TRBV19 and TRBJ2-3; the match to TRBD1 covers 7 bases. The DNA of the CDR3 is TGTGCCAGTAGGGGGGAGACAGGGCCCAAGGATACGCAGTATTTT. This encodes CASRGETGPKDTQYF.